This T cell receptor beta chain was documented in a study of OX40 agonist ivuxolimab in advanced cancers. At the level of the study: Patients with hepatocellular carcinoma, melanoma, renal cell or head and neck cancer made up the dose-escalation patients. Patients achieving partial responses numbered three: one hepatocellular carcinoma case and two cutaneous melanoma cases.

Study-wide points: CD8+ T cells (on average) carried more expanded clones than CD4+ T cells. Doses of 0.1 to 3.0 mg/kg were accompanied by clonal expansion of CD4+ and CD8+ blood T cells by week 6.

The ends were cut back, 0 bases at V and 6 bases at J, with 8 bases in the middle. Germline CDR1 reads WSHSY; CDR2 reads SAAADI. This CDR3 is built from 14 residues. Repertoires were generated with immunoSEQ multiplex PCR, while TCRdb's copy carries only in-frame clones and drops some. The table records approximately 15,000 clones, around 92% of them present only once. Notes on this clone: Its target is not known.

The J gene is TRBJ2-2, the V gene TRBV10-2; D call uncertain. This clonotype was sampled from an adult with an advanced solid tumor such as melanoma, head and neck, liver or kidney cancer. Sequences were derived from CD4+ or CD8+ T cells sorted from blood, sampled in a trial of the OX40 agonist ivuxolimab. The CDR3 spells CASSESSFSGELFF. CDR3 in DNA: TGCGCCAGCAGTGAGTCATCCTTCTCCGGGGAGCTGTTTTTT.